One and the same sample provided the 7 T cell receptor beta chains below, sequenced in a study of T cells in Graves' hyperthyroidism and ophthalmopathy. RNA transcripts yielded amplified TCR beta CDR3 regions. The HTBI primer set served for first-round RT-PCR of the TCR CDR3. From the multiplex PCR reads, TCRdb called clonotypes with MiXCR, one entry per CDR3 protein. The sample lists 280,000 or so distinct CDR3 sequences, less than 30% seen once, with around 28% in the top ten. The source material was blood. The receptors originated from a man aged 35 to 55 with Graves' hyperthyroidism that later progressed to Graves' ophthalmopathy.

The chain uses TRBV7-2 and TRBJ2-7; perhaps TRBD1 as D (6 bases). The V gene lost 5 bases and the J gene lost 3 bases, with 17 bases spanning the gap. There are 15 residues in the CDR3. Germline CDR1 SGHTA, CDR2 FQGNSA. The DNA for the CDR3 is TGTGCCAGCAGCCTTTCGGGACAATTTTTCTACGAGCAGTACTTC. It encodes CASSLSGQFFYEQYF.

The chain couples TRBV7-2 to TRBJ2-7, with a weak D call TRBD2 (5 bases). Trimming cost V 0 bases and J 6 bases, with 9 bases left between them. The length of the CDR3 is 13 residues. Germline CDR1 reads SGHTA; CDR2 reads FQGNSA. CDR3 protein: CASSLAGAVEQYF. The CDR3 region has the DNA TGTGCCAGCAGCTTAGCGGGAGCAGTCGAGCAGTACTTC. The full variable domain, rest sourced from reference TRBV7-2 and TRBJ2-7, is GAGVSQSPSNKVTEKGKDVELRCDPISGHTALYWYRQSLGQGLEFLIYFQGNSAPDKSGLPSDRFSAERTGGSVSTLTIQRTQQEDSAVYLCASSLAGAVEQYFGPGTRLTVT.

The chain links TRBV6-2 or TRBV6-3 to TRBJ2-2, with D unresolved. CDR1 MNHEY and CDR2 SVGEGT come from the germline V gene. Trimming removed 6 bases at V and 9 bases at J, with 14 bases between. The CDR3 consists of 13 residues. The CDR3 spells CASSVIAGRELFF. For the CDR3, the DNA is TGTGCCAGCAGCGTGATAGCCGGCCGGGAGCTGTTTTTT.

In this sample, this clonotype turned up many times. V gene TRBV12-3 or TRBV12-4 combines with J gene TRBJ1-2, with a weak D call TRBD1 (5 bases). V was shortened by 5 bases and J by 3 bases, with 10 bases between the two germline ends. CDR3 length: 13 residues. The CDR3 DNA sequence: TGTGCCAGCAGTGCGGGGCAGGACTATGGCTACACCTTC. Translation gives CASSAGQDYGYTF.

This clonotype was seen at least ten times. The J gene is TRBJ1-1, the V gene TRBV4-1, with D unclear. Trimming removed 0 bases at V and 0 bases at J, with 2 bases between. Germline values: CDR1 MGHRA, CDR2 YSYEKL. This CDR3 region has 13 residues. The CDR3 DNA follows: TGCGCCAGCAGCCAAGATTTGAACACTGAAGCTTTCTTT. Amino acid sequence: CASSQDLNTEAFF.

The rearrangement joins TRBV6-1 to TRBJ2-7; possibly TRBD1 for D (6 bases). The CDR3 has 14 residues. Per the germline V gene, CDR1 is MNHNS and CDR2 is SASEGT. Trimming stripped 6 bases from V and 6 bases from J, with 18 bases between. The CDR3 DNA sequence: TGTGCCAGCAGCCCTATGTCAGGGGAGAGCGAGCAGTACTTC. It codes for CASSPMSGESEQYF.

This chain links TRBV20-1 with TRBJ2-5; 10 bases map to TRBD2. V shed 2 bases, J shed 5 bases, and the junction held 5 bases outside the gene matches. Germline V gene lookup returns CDR1 DFQATT and CDR2 SNEGSKA (reference sequence). The CDR3 runs to 14 residues. The CDR3 sequence: CSARPLAGVETQYF. The CDR3, as DNA: TGCAGTGCTAGACCCCTAGCGGGAGTTGAGACCCAGTACTTC.